The 9 T cell receptor beta chains presented below share a single source sample, sequenced in a study of metastatic and nonmetastatic thyroid tumors. Patients had received no treatment of any kind before thyroid surgery. TCRdb redid the clone calls on the PCR reads using MiXCR. Among tens of thousands of clones listed, 15% to 20% were seen once. The sequenced sample consisted of blood. The origin of the receptors is a male donor with papillary thyroid cancer or a benign thyroid nodule (not recorded which). Some clones in this sample may be carry-over from other donors' samples.

This clone was seen a few times. A much larger clone sits a single nucleotide away, making a read error possible. This sequence joins TRBV29-1 and TRBJ1-2; a weak D match, TRBD1 (5 bases). Deletions cut 2 bases from V and 10 bases from J, with 20 bases between. Germline assignment: CDR1 SQVTM and CDR2 ANQGSEA. The CDR3 is 14 residues long. The DNA of the CDR3 is TGCAGCGTTGAAAGTGGGGCTACGCGGATGGTCTACACCTTC. Its protein is CSVESGATRMVYTF.

The chain has TRBV28 and TRBJ1-2; D is unresolved. This CDR3 region has 14 residues. Germline assignment: CDR1 MDHEN and CDR2 SYDVKM. The V gene lost 5 bases and the J gene lost 8 bases, with 18 bases spanning the gap. In nucleotides, the CDR3 is TGTGCCAGCAGTATACTACCGGGAACCAAAGGCTACACCTTC. This codes for CASSILPGTKGYTF.

This clone was counted many times. V usage is TRBV28 and J usage is TRBJ2-1; D gene uncertain. The CDR3 contains 16 residues. The germline gives CDR1 MDHEN, CDR2 SYDVKM. The germline V and J ends were trimmed by 3 bases and 3 bases, with 15 bases remaining between them. CDR3 nucleotide sequence: TGTGCCAGCAGTTTTTATACGGTAAAAAGCTACAATGAGCAGTTCTTC. This codes for CASSFYTVKSYNEQFF.

The chain combines TRBV6-1 with TRBJ2-7, with 7 bases that match TRBD1. This CDR3 has 16 residues. The V gene end was trimmed by 3 bases and the J gene end by 1 base; junction bases not matched to a gene: 9. CDR1 and CDR2 from the germline V gene are MNHNS and SASEGT. The CDR3 DNA reads as TGTGCCAGCAGTGAGGGGTTGACAGGGCTGTCCTACGAGCAGTACTTC. Translating gives CASSEGLTGLSYEQYF.

This clone occurred a few times. J is TRBJ2-6 and V is TRBV28; tentative D call: TRBD2 (5 bases). This CDR3 region has 15 residues. Per the germline V gene, CDR1 is MDHEN and CDR2 is SYDVKM. Trimming took off 10 bases at V and 2 bases at J, with 15 bases between the two ends. CDR3 sequence: CANIPEGTGANVLTF. CDR3 coding DNA: TGTGCCAACATCCCCGAGGGAACTGGGGCCAACGTCCTGACTTTC. Supplemented by reference TRBV28 and TRBJ2-6, the full variable domain reads DVKVTQSSRYLVKRTGEKVFLECVQDMDHENMFWYRQDPGLGLRLIYFSYDVKMKEKGDIPEGYSVSREKKERFSLILESASTNQTSMYLCANIPEGTGANVLTFGAGSRLTVL.

This clone has just one count. The chain combines TRBV5-5 with TRBJ1-2; weak D call: TRBD1 (5 bases). This CDR3 spans 16 amino acids. V gave up 2 bases and J gave up 4 bases, with 18 bases separating them. Germline CDR1 reads SGHKS; CDR2 reads YYEKEE (reference sequence). CDR3 DNA sequence: TGTGCCAGCAGCTTAGGACATGTGGCTCGGATCTATGGCTACACCTTC. Its protein product is CASSLGHVARIYGYTF. Full variable domain (remainder filled in from reference TRBV5-5 and TRBJ1-2): DAGVTQSPTHLIKTRGQQVTLRCSPISGHKSVSWYQQVLGQGPQFIFQYYEKEERGRGNFPDRFSARQFPNYSSELNVNALLLGDSALYLCASSLGHVARIYGYTFGSGTRLTVV.

This clone has a handful of counts. This chain connects TRBV6-6 to TRBJ1-2; 11 bases fit TRBD1. The CDR3 is made up of 17 amino acids. J gave up 2 bases and V 2 bases, and 7 bases lay outside the gene matches. The germline V gene has CDR1 MNHNY and CDR2 SVGAGI (reference sequence). CDR3: CASSYPGQGARNYGYTF. The CDR3 coding sequence is TGTGCCAGCAGTTACCCCGGACAGGGGGCGCGGAACTATGGCTACACCTTC.

V gene TRBV6-5 combines with J gene TRBJ1-6; the D is unclear. V lost 0 bases, J lost 10 bases, and 4 bases lay in between. Looked up from germline, CDR1 is MNHEY and CDR2 is SVGAGI. The CDR3 sequence is 12 residues long. This chain's CDR3 is CASSYSKSPLHF. As DNA, the CDR3 is TGTGCCAGCAGTTACTCAAAATCACCCCTCCACTTT.

This clone showed up many times. V is TRBV4-1 and J is TRBJ1-5, with TRBD1 as a possible D gene (6 bases). This CDR3 is built from 15 residues. Per germline, CDR1 MGHRA and CDR2 YSYEKL. Trimming stripped 0 bases from V and 6 bases from J, with 12 bases between. In DNA, the CDR3 is TGCGCCAGCAGCCAAGATGGTAACAGGGTTCAGCCCCAGCATTTT. As protein: CASSQDGNRVQPQHF.